The clone carrying this T cell receptor beta chain was observed at least ten times. What it binds is unknown. The sample originates from a study of blood T cells in healthy people across ages. Findings and limits, study-wide: Relative to aged donors, long-lived donors carried more naive CD4+ cells and displayed higher diversity.

Alongside a J-beta primer mix, a sample-barcoded 5' primer served in a second PCR lasting about 7 to 11 cycles. TCRdb ran MiXCR on the 5' RACE reads and lists one entry per CDR3 protein. The sample shows some 640,000 distinct CDR3 sequences, about 30% of them seen only once. The CDR3 totals 14 residues. Trimming took off 5 bases at V and 2 bases at J, with 15 bases between the two ends. The germline V gene encodes CDR1 SQVTM and CDR2 ANQGSEA. The source is a woman older than 75 in good health. The J gene is TRBJ2-5, the V gene TRBV29-1; D is tentatively TRBD1 or TRBD2 (6 bases each). Material for sequencing was blood. The CDR3 region has the DNA TGCAGCGTTTCAGAAGGGGGAGGACAAGAGACCCAGTACTTC. Protein sequence: CSVSEGGGQETQYF.